The 22 T cell receptor beta chains presented below share a single source sample, sequenced in a study of T cell repertoires in ileal Crohn's disease. The table came from immunoSEQ multiplex PCR; TCRdb's copy has only in-frame clones and leaves some out. The table records about 3,900 clones, 75% to 85% of them present only once. The time point: neoterminal ileum biopsy at postoperative endoscopy, about 6 months after surgery. The sequenced sample was ileal tissue. The receptors come from an adult with Crohn's disease.

V usage is TRBV11-2 and J usage is TRBJ1-1, with 8 bases aligning to TRBD1. Germline CDR1 and CDR2: SGHAT and FQNNGV. Trimming cost V 5 bases and J 8 bases; bases outside gene matches: 22. The CDR3 contains 18 residues. The DNA of the CDR3 is TGTGCCAGCAGCCAACGGTCTTGGGGAGCATCCAGGGGGCTAGAAGCTTTCTTT. This sequence encodes CASSQRSWGASRGLEAFF.

The rearrangement uses TRBV5-1 and TRBJ2-2; no firm D call. With 3 bases removed from V and 8 bases from J, the gap between germline ends came to 20 bases. Germline CDR1 reads SGHRS; CDR2 reads YFSETQ. The CDR3 contains 16 residues. The CDR3 nucleotides read TGCGCCAGCAGCTCGTGGAGAAGCGTTCCGGGTGGGGAGCTGTTTTTT. Amino acids: CASSSWRSVPGGELFF.

In this sample, this clone turned up once. The chain is built from TRBV29-1 and TRBJ1-1; 9 nucleotides match TRBD1. The V gene's germline CDR1 is SQVTM and CDR2 ANQGSEA. Trimming removed 6 bases from V and 0 bases from J; junction bases left unmatched: 11. The CDR3 is made up of 16 amino acids. The DNA of the CDR3 is TGCAGCGTCCACGACCGGACAGGGGTGATGAACACTGAAGCTTTCTTT. Encoded protein: CSVHDRTGVMNTEAFF.

The rearrangement joins TRBV4-3 to TRBJ2-7; D might be TRBD2 (7 bases). V was pared by 0 bases and J by 1 base, with 13 bases between. Germline-derived CDR1 and CDR2 are LGHNA and YSLEER. This CDR3 is built from 16 residues. This chain's CDR3 is CASSQEARGGSYEQYF. The CDR3 DNA reads TGCGCCAGCAGCCAAGAAGCCAGGGGAGGGTCCTACGAGCAGTACTTC.

There are a few counts of this clone. The CDR3: CASSQDYPGADEQYF. The CDR3 DNA reads TGCGCCAGCAGCCAAGATTACCCAGGGGCGGACGAGCAGTACTTC. This rearrangement joins TRBV4-3 to TRBJ2-7; maybe TRBD1 (6 bases). The CDR3 has 15 amino acids. The ends were cut back, 0 bases at V and 5 bases at J, with 14 bases in the middle. Germline assignment: CDR1 LGHNA and CDR2 YSLEER.

The chain joins TRBV6-5 to TRBJ1-4; perhaps TRBD1 as D (5 bases). CDR1 is MNHEY, CDR2 SVGAGI, per germline. This CDR3 has 13 amino acids. Trimming stripped 7 bases from V and 3 bases from J, with 9 bases between. CDR3 in DNA: TGTGCCAGCAAACCCAGGGCTAATGAAAAACTGTTTTTT. Translation: CASKPRANEKLFF.

This clone showed up just once. This sequence joins TRBV27 and TRBJ1-3; no reliable D call. Trimming shortened V by 5 bases and J by 0 bases, and 14 bases separated the two germline ends. Germline V gene data show CDR1 as MNHEY and CDR2 as SMNVEV (reference sequence). This CDR3 comprises 16 residues. CDR3 sequence: CASSPRSPYSGNTIYF. CDR3 DNA sequence: TGTGCCAGCAGTCCCCGTTCCCCCTACTCTGGAAACACCATATATTTT.

The rearrangement uses TRBV7-2 and TRBJ1-5; maybe TRBD1 (5 bases). CDR1 is SGHTA, CDR2 FQGNSA, per germline. Trimming cost V 0 bases and J 7 bases, with 13 bases left between them. The CDR3 is 15 residues long. In DNA form, the CDR3 reads TGTGCCAGCAGCTTAGCAGCGCAGGGTTTACAGCCCCAGCATTTT. This gives the protein CASSLAAQGLQPQHF.

The genes are TRBV19 and TRBJ1-2, with 9 bases that match TRBD1. Trimming removed 6 bases from V and 4 bases from J; junction bases left unmatched: 9. Per germline, CDR1 LNHDA and CDR2 SQIVND (reference sequence). This CDR3 is 15 amino acids long. The CDR3 protein is CASSFRDRVTYGYTF. CDR3 nucleotides: TGTGCCAGTAGCTTCCGGGACAGGGTGACCTATGGCTACACCTTC.

This clone was seen only a few times. The chain combines TRBV11-2 with TRBJ2-7; tentative D call: TRBD2 (6 bases). Germline CDR1 SGHAT, CDR2 FQNNGV. With 6 bases removed from V and 4 bases from J, the gap between germline ends came to 16 bases. CDR3 length: 14 amino acids. In DNA, the CDR3 is TGTGCCAGCAGGACCGGGACGGGAGATTACGAGCAGTACTTC. This gives the protein CASRTGTGDYEQYF.

The chain carries TRBV18 and TRBJ2-1, with a tentative D call TRBD2 (5 bases). CDR1 and CDR2 (germline): KGHSH, LQKENI. The CDR3 contains 14 residues. V lost 5 bases to trimming and J lost 0 bases, with 8 bases between them. CDR3 nucleotides: TGTGCCAGCTCATCAACTAGCTCCTACAATGAGCAGTTCTTC. The encoded protein is CASSSTSSYNEQFF.

This chain connects TRBV11-2 to TRBJ1-1, with D maybe TRBD1 (6 bases). The germline V gene encodes CDR1 SGHAT and CDR2 FQNNGV. Trimming stripped 1 base from V and 5 bases from J, with 11 bases between. The CDR3 runs 14 residues. The CDR3, as DNA: TGTGCCAGCAGCTTAGTACAGGGAGAAACTGAAGCTTTCTTT. Its translation is CASSLVQGETEAFF.

V usage is TRBV7-9 and J usage is TRBJ2-5, with no clear D. Germline-derived CDR1 and CDR2 are SEHNR and FQNEAQ (reference sequence). The CDR3 totals 10 residues. With 5 bases removed from V and 7 bases from J, the gap between germline ends came to 5 bases. The CDR3 loop reads CASSRVTQYF. The DNA of the CDR3 is TGTGCCAGCAGCCGGGTGACCCAGTACTTC.

This clone showed up just a few times. This chain links TRBV18 with TRBJ1-3; D is unclear. The CDR3 covers 13 residues. CDR1 is KGHSH and CDR2 is LQKENI in the germline V gene. The V and J ends lost 2 bases and 8 bases respectively, with 10 bases between them. The CDR3 protein is CASSPGGADTIYF. CDR3 nucleotides: TGTGCCAGCTCACCAGGTGGCGCGGACACCATATATTTT.

The chain joins TRBV27 to TRBJ2-1; 10 nucleotides agree with TRBD1. Germline assignment: CDR1 MNHEY and CDR2 SMNVEV (reference sequence). Trimming at V came to 6 bases and at J to 2 bases, leaving 7 bases not matched to a gene. The CDR3 runs to 16 residues. The CDR3 region is CASSSKGQGAYNEQFF. CDR3 DNA: TGTGCCAGCAGCTCTAAAGGACAGGGGGCCTACAATGAGCAGTTCTTC.

The rearrangement joins TRBV7-9 to TRBJ2-7; TRBD1 is a possible D gene (5 bases). The CDR3 has 12 residues. The V end was cut by 5 bases, the J end by 6 bases, with 11 bases between. Germline V lookup: CDR1 SEHNR, CDR2 FQNEAQ (reference sequence). CDR3 amino acids: CASSALGPEQYF. The CDR3 nucleotides read TGTGCCAGCAGCGCCTTGGGGCCCGAGCAGTACTTC.

The chain joins TRBV14 to TRBJ1-2; no firm D call. The CDR3 is 15 residues long. Germline V gene sequence: CDR1 SGHDN, CDR2 FVKESK. The V and J ends lost 4 bases and 0 bases respectively, with 12 bases between them. CDR3 protein: CASSRDYLPNYGYTF. CDR3 in DNA: TGTGCCAGCAGCCGAGATTATCTACCTAACTATGGCTACACCTTC.

V usage is TRBV7-9 and J usage is TRBJ2-7; 7 nucleotides match TRBD1. J gave up 4 bases and V 3 bases, and 0 bases lay outside the gene matches. Germline assignment: CDR1 SEHNR and CDR2 FQNEAQ (reference sequence). CDR3 length equals 12 residues. The CDR3 spells CASSLTGYEQYF. The CDR3 DNA sequence: TGTGCCAGCAGCTTGACAGGGTACGAGCAGTACTTC.

This clone appeared a few times. The chain joins TRBV5-1 to TRBJ2-7; tentative D call: TRBD1 (7 bases). Germline CDR1 is SGHRS and CDR2 is YFSETQ. The CDR3 has 17 residues. Trimming left V 9 bases short and J 0 bases short, with 25 bases between. CDR3 in DNA: TGCGCCAAGTCCCAGGGGGGAAGGCGGTCCAGCTCCTACGAGCAGTACTTC. Its protein is CAKSQGGRRSSSYEQYF.

The rearrangement links TRBV6-5 to TRBJ2-3, with D possibly being TRBD1 (6 bases). Germline CDR1 reads MNHEY; CDR2 reads SVGAGI. With 6 bases removed from V and 3 bases from J, the gap between germline ends came to 13 bases. The CDR3 runs 14 residues. The CDR3 here is CASRQNRVTDTQYF. The CDR3 DNA is TGTGCCAGCAGACAAAACAGGGTTACAGATACGCAGTATTTT.

This chain joins TRBV6-1 and TRBJ1-2; D not resolved. The CDR3 contains 14 residues. CDR1 MNHNS and CDR2 SASEGT come from the germline V gene. V was cut by 0 bases and J by 5 bases, with 10 bases left in between. CDR3: CASSEARGPYGYTF. For the CDR3, the DNA is TGTGCCAGCAGTGAAGCACGAGGGCCATATGGCTACACCTTC.

The chain is built from TRBV5-1 and TRBJ2-1; 11 bases align to TRBD2. Germline V gene sequence: CDR1 SGHRS, CDR2 YFSETQ. CDR3 length equals 15 residues. With V trimmed by 4 bases and J by 8 bases, 8 bases remained unmatched. CDR3 bases: TGCGCCAGCAGCCGTAGCGGGGGGGCTGATCATGAGCAGTTCTTC. Amino acids: CASSRSGGADHEQFF.